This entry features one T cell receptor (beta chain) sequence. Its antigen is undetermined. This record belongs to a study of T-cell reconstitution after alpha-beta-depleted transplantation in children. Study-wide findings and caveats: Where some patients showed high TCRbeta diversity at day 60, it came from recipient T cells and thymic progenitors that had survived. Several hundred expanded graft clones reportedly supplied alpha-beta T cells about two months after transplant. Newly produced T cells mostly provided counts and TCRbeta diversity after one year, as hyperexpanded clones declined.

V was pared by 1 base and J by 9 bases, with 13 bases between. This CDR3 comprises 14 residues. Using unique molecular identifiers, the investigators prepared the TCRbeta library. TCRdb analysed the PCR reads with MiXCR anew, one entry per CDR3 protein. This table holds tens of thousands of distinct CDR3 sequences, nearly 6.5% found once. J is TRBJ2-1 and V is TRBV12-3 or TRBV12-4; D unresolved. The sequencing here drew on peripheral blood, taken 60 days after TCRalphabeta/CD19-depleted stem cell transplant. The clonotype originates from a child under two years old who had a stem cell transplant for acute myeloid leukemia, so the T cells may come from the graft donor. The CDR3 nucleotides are TGTGCCAGCAGTTTAGGGTGGCAGTTCGGTGAGCAGTTCTTC. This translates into CASSLGWQFGEQFF.